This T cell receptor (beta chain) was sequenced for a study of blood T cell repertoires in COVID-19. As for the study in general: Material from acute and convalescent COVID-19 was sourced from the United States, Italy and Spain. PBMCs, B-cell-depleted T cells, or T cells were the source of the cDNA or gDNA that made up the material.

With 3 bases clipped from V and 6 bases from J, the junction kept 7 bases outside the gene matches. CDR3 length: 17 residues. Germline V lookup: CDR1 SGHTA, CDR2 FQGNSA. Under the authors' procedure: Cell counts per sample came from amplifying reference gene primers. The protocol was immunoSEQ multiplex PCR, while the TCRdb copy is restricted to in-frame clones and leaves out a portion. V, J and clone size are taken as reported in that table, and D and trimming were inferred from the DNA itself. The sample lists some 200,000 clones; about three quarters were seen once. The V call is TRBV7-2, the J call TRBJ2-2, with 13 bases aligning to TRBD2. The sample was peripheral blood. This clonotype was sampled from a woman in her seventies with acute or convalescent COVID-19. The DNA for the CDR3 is TGTGCCAGCAGCTTTACTAGCGGGGGGGCCATGGCCGGGGAGCTGTTTTTT. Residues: CASSFTSGGAMAGELFF.